Listed below are T cell receptor beta chains from one sample, sequenced in a study of T-cell reconstitution after alpha-beta-depleted transplantation in children. TCRdb re-called the PCR reads through MiXCR, storing one row per CDR3 protein. The sample yields hundreds of thousands of distinct CDR3 sequences, around 14% seen once. Specimen: PBMCs, collected before TCRalphabeta/CD19-depleted stem cell transplant. Every receptor here comes from a girl aged 2-9 years with congenital amegakaryocytic thrombocytopenia, due to receive a stem cell transplant. The CDR3 runs from the conserved cysteine through the conserved F or W. Fields, in order: J gene, D gene, clone size, V gene, CDR3 protein, CDR3 DNA. A D gene is named only where the DNA matches it firmly. Clone size appears in some rows only: once, few, many, or a class for an expanded clone.

TRBJ2-3,.,many,TRBV20-1,CSASKGAFTDTQYF,TGCAGTGCTAGTAAAGGGGCCTTCACAGATACGCAGTATTTT
TRBJ2-7,.,few,TRBV6-2/TRBV6-3,CASSHTYEQYF,TGTGCCAGCAGTCACACGTACGAGCAGTACTTC
TRBJ1-2,TRBD1,many,TRBV4-1,CASSPHPKTGGTYGYTF,TGCGCCAGCAGCCCACACCCCAAGACAGGGGGGACCTATGGCTACACCTTC
TRBJ2-1,.,.,TRBV3-1,CASGDRSYNEQFF,TGTGCCAGCGGGGATAGGTCCTACAATGAGCAGTTCTTC
TRBJ2-3,.,.,TRBV3-1,CASSPAALTDTQYF,TGTGCCAGCAGCCCCGCAGCGCTCACAGATACGCAGTATTTT
TRBJ1-1,.,many,TRBV2,CASSYRFMNTEAFF,TGTGCCAGCAGTTATAGGTTTATGAACACTGAAGCTTTCTTT
TRBJ2-7,.,many,TRBV6-1,CASNPGKDIYEQYF,TGTGCCAGCAATCCGGGAAAGGACATCTACGAGCAGTACTTC
TRBJ1-1,TRBD1,.,TRBV5-1,CASSLAFETGGAWTEAFF,TGCGCCAGCAGCTTGGCGTTCGAGACAGGGGGCGCGTGGACTGAAGCTTTCTTT
TRBJ2-7,.,many,TRBV7-8,CASSLEVWHEQYF,TGTGCCAGCAGCTTAGAGGTTTGGCACGAGCAGTACTTC
TRBJ2-3,.,few,TRBV5-1,CASSGATRADTQYF,TGCGCCAGCAGCGGAGCGACTAGGGCGGATACGCAGTATTTT
TRBJ2-7,TRBD2,.,TRBV12-3/TRBV12-4,CASSLRAGGAYEQHF,TGTGCCAGCAGTTTAAGGGCGGGAGGGGCCTACGAGCAGCACTTC
TRBJ2-7,TRBD2,.,TRBV5-1,CASSLGLGTSDTYEQYF,TGCGCCAGCAGCTTAGGGTTGGGGACTAGCGACACCTACGAGCAGTACTTC
TRBJ1-2,TRBD1,many,TRBV4-1,CASSQVPGGYGYTF,TGCGCCAGCAGCCAAGTCCCAGGGGGATATGGCTACACCTTC
TRBJ2-5,TRBD2,few,TRBV20-1,CSASVLLAVETQYF,TGCAGTGCTAGCGTGCTCCTAGCGGTCGAGACCCAGTACTTC
TRBJ2-3,TRBD2,many,TRBV29-1,CRAGGLAATDTQYF,TGCAGGGCCGGGGGACTAGCGGCCACAGATACGCAGTATTTT
TRBJ2-1,TRBD2,many,TRBV20-1,CSAPTSGRPNEQFF,TGCAGTGCTCCGACTAGCGGGAGGCCCAATGAGCAGTTCTTC
TRBJ2-3,.,.,TRBV6-2/TRBV6-3,CASSYGGALTDTQYF,TGTGCCAGCAGTTACGGGGGGGCCTTAACAGATACGCAGTATTTT
TRBJ2-1,TRBD2,.,TRBV12-3/TRBV12-4,CASRTGLAGGGNEQFF,TGTGCCAGCAGGACGGGACTAGCGGGAGGGGGCAATGAGCAGTTCTTC
TRBJ1-1,.,.,TRBV27,CASSLIRGAVNTEAFF,TGTGCCAGCAGTCTTATCCGGGGGGCGGTGAACACTGAAGCTTTCTTT
TRBJ2-3,.,many,TRBV20-1,CSATGADTQYF,TGCAGTGCTACGGGGGCCGATACGCAGTATTTT
TRBJ1-2,.,.,TRBV5-1,CASSQTRDTNYGYTF,TGCGCCAGCAGCCAGACCCGGGACACGAACTATGGCTACACCTTC
TRBJ2-7,.,many,TRBV7-8,CASSLSRGFGSPYEQYF,TGTGCCAGCAGCTTATCGCGCGGTTTTGGGAGTCCTTACGAGCAGTACTTC
TRBJ2-6,TRBD1,many,TRBV11-2,CASSPLWTGKSGANVLTF,TGTGCCAGCAGTCCTCTGTGGACAGGGAAATCTGGGGCCAACGTCCTGACTTTC
TRBJ1-1,.,many,TRBV7-8,CASSLADSHSEAFF,TGTGCCAGCAGCTTAGCTGACAGCCATTCTGAAGCTTTCTTT
TRBJ2-7,.,many,TRBV5-1,CASSSNRVTYEQYF,TGCGCCAGCAGCTCCAACAGGGTAACCTACGAGCAGTACTTC
TRBJ2-1,.,many,TRBV29-1,CSVDVPTINEQFF,TGCAGCGTTGACGTTCCTACCATCAATGAGCAGTTCTTC
TRBJ1-5,.,.,TRBV5-5,CASSLGRTVGQPQHF,TGTGCCAGCAGCTTGGGACGGACAGTTGGTCAGCCCCAGCATTTT
TRBJ2-7,.,many,TRBV7-2,CASSLLQGNSYEQYF,TGTGCCAGCAGCTTACTCCAGGGGAATTCCTACGAGCAGTACTTC
TRBJ2-5,.,.,TRBV5-1,CASSLGVTPQETQYF,TGCGCCAGCAGCTTGGGAGTGACGCCCCAAGAGACCCAGTACTTC
TRBJ2-7,TRBD1,.,TRBV20-1,CSAIAGTGQISSYEQYF,TGCAGTGCTATAGCCGGGACAGGTCAGATTAGCTCCTACGAGCAGTACTTC
TRBJ2-7,TRBD2,many,TRBV5-1,CASSLDGTRSYEQYF,TGCGCCAGCAGCTTGGATGGGACTAGATCCTACGAGCAGTACTTC
TRBJ2-7,TRBD2,many,TRBV9,CASRTQGTSYCGQYF,TGTGCCAGCAGAACACAGGGGACTAGCTATTGCGGGCAGTACTTC
TRBJ2-1,.,few,TRBV12-3/TRBV12-4,CASSLGILVSFEQFF,TGTGCCAGCAGTTTAGGTATACTAGTTTCGTTTGAGCAGTTCTTC
TRBJ2-1,.,few,TRBV11-3,CASSGYPYNEQFF,TGTGCCAGCAGTGGTTATCCCTACAATGAGCAGTTCTTC
TRBJ2-7,TRBD2,few,TRBV12-3/TRBV12-4,CASSFASGIAYEQYF,TGTGCCAGCAGTTTTGCTAGCGGGATTGCCTACGAGCAGTACTTC
TRBJ2-5,TRBD2,many,TRBV7-9,CASSSTLREDKETQYF,TGTGCCAGCAGCTCCACTCTGCGGGAGGATAAAGAGACCCAGTACTTC
TRBJ1-1,TRBD1,.,TRBV29-1,CSVETGGAGEAFF,TGCAGCGTTGAGACAGGGGGCGCGGGTGAAGCTTTCTTT
TRBJ2-5,TRBD2,.,TRBV5-1,CASSLGGAGAQETQYF,TGCGCCAGCAGCCTGGGGGGAGCGGGAGCTCAAGAGACCCAGTACTTC
TRBJ2-2,.,.,TRBV7-2,CASSLVSGRNTGELFF,TGTGCCAGCAGCTTAGTCTCTGGGCGGAACACCGGGGAGCTGTTTTTT
TRBJ2-7,.,.,TRBV7-9,CASSSRDTDFGEQYF,TGTGCCAGCAGCTCCAGAGACACCGACTTTGGCGAGCAGTACTTC
TRBJ2-3,.,many,TRBV29-1,CSDSVGGGDTQYF,TGCAGCGACTCAGTCGGGGGAGGAGATACGCAGTATTTT
TRBJ2-2,.,many,TRBV21-1,CASSPPGEEITNTGELFF,TGTGCCAGCAGCCCACCCGGCGAGGAGATAACGAACACCGGGGAGCTGTTTTTT
TRBJ2-7,.,many,TRBV20-1,CSASLTDRISYEQYF,TGCAGTGCTAGTCTTACAGACAGGATCTCCTACGAGCAGTACTTC
TRBJ2-1,.,few,TRBV11-2,CASSTYRTANNEQFF,TGTGCCAGCAGCACCTACCGGACTGCAAACAATGAGCAGTTCTTC
TRBJ2-5,.,many,TRBV20-1,CSARGGKDIIDGTQYF,TGCAGTGCTAGGGGGGGAAAGGACATTATCGATGGGACCCAGTACTTC
TRBJ2-7,.,.,TRBV5-1,CASSPWWGSSYEQYF,TGCGCCAGCAGCCCGTGGTGGGGTAGCTCCTACGAGCAGTACTTC
TRBJ2-5,TRBD1,few,TRBV7-6,CASSLAQGAGGETQYF,TGTGCCAGCAGCTTAGCCCAGGGGGCAGGTGGGGAGACCCAGTACTTC
TRBJ2-1,.,many,TRBV12-3/TRBV12-4,CASSFGAEQFF,TGTGCCAGCAGTTTTGGGGCTGAGCAGTTCTTC
TRBJ2-3,.,few,TRBV20-1,CSADSGETDTQYF,TGCAGTGCGGATAGTGGTGAGACAGATACGCAGTATTTT
TRBJ2-1,.,.,TRBV5-1,CATTWGATYNEQFF,TGCGCCACCACTTGGGGAGCGACCTACAATGAGCAGTTCTTC
TRBJ2-5,TRBD2,.,TRBV11-1,CASSFPGLAGGVAETQYF,TGTGCCAGCAGCTTCCCGGGACTAGCGGGAGGCGTTGCGGAGACCCAGTACTTC